Listed here are 11 T cell receptor beta chains from one sample, sequenced in a study of Ad26.COV2.S vaccination and SARS-CoV-2 variants. The method was immunoSEQ multiplex PCR; TCRdb's version includes in-frame clones alone and lacks a portion of them. The data show approximately 480,000 clones, with roughly 89% seen just once and 9.5% to 15% held by the top ten. This sample's treatment: roughly 18 received Ad26.COV2.S at low or high dose, single or two shots; about five received placebo; per-sample allocation not given. Sampling happened 63 days after the first vaccine or placebo injection. Sequencing was performed on peripheral blood, taken in a trial of Ad26.COV2.S vaccine versus placebo. The receptors originated from a person aged 18-65 years who received the Ad26.COV2.S COVID-19 vaccine or a placebo.

As for this clone: Different DNA sequences within this sample yield the same CDR3. V and J are TRBV19 and TRBJ1-1; D gene uncertain. CDR1 LNHDA and CDR2 SQIVND come from the germline V gene (reference sequence). The CDR3 length is 13 residues. V was cut by 3 bases and J by 1 base, with 6 bases left in between. The CDR3 sequence: CASSIGRNTEAFF. The CDR3, as DNA: TGTGCCAGTAGTATTGGACGGAACACTGAAGCTTTCTTT.

The J gene is TRBJ2-1, the V gene TRBV28; D uncertain. The CDR3 contains 13 residues. Germline V gene lookup returns CDR1 MDHEN and CDR2 SYDVKM. Trimming cost V 1 base and J 11 bases, with 12 bases left between them. CDR3 in DNA: TGTGCCAGCAGTTTATATGGCTGGGGTAAGCAGTTCTTC. Translation gives CASSLYGWGKQFF.

This chain uses TRBV18 with TRBJ1-1; D unclear. The ends were cut back, 5 bases at V and 4 bases at J, with 11 bases in the middle. CDR1 is KGHSH and CDR2 is LQKENI in the germline V gene. The CDR3 is 13 residues long. DNA of the CDR3: TGTGCCAGCTCAGGGTCCGGGAGCACTGAAGCTTTCTTT. Protein sequence: CASSGSGSTEAFF.

The genes are TRBV28 and TRBJ2-2; D might be TRBD1 or TRBD2, each matching 5 bases. Trimming shortened V by 6 bases and J by 4 bases, and 12 bases separated the two germline ends. This CDR3 comprises 14 residues. Per the germline V gene, CDR1 is MDHEN and CDR2 is SYDVKM. This CDR3 is CASSSGTFTGELFF. The CDR3 nucleotides are TGTGCCAGCAGCTCCGGGACCTTCACCGGGGAGCTGTTTTTT.

The rearrangement uses TRBV29-1 and TRBJ1-3; no clear D gene. This CDR3 comprises 12 residues. Between the trimmed V and J ends, which lost 4 bases and 4 bases, there was a span of 8 bases. Looked up from germline, CDR1 is SQVTM and CDR2 is ANQGSEA. CDR3 loop: CSVVYGGNTIYF. The CDR3 DNA is TGCAGCGTTGTCTATGGGGGAAACACCATATATTTT.

This clone was observed many times. The chain employs TRBV27 and TRBJ1-5, with 8 bases aligning to TRBD1. V lost 5 bases to trimming and J lost 7 bases; unmatched junction nucleotides: 10. Germline V gives CDR1 MNHEY, CDR2 SMNVEV (reference sequence). The CDR3 totals 15 residues. The CDR3 DNA reads TGTGCCAGCAGTCCAACAGGGGGGAGTTTGCAGCCCCAGCATTTT. Protein: CASSPTGGSLQPQHF.

This sequence joins TRBV27 and TRBJ2-7; D possibly corresponds to TRBD1 (5 bases). Germline-derived CDR1 and CDR2 are MNHEY and SMNVEV (reference sequence). The germline V and J ends were trimmed by 3 bases and 2 bases, with 11 bases remaining between them. This CDR3 region has 14 residues. Here the CDR3 DNA reads TGTGCCAGCAGTTTTAGGGGTCCCACCTACGAGCAGTACTTC. Its translation: CASSFRGPTYEQYF.

The chain has TRBV19 and TRBJ2-1, with 12 positions matching TRBD2. V trimming: 6 bases; J trimming: 9 bases; junction bases outside the gene matches: 12. The CDR3 extends over 16 amino acids. Per the germline V gene, CDR1 is LNHDA and CDR2 is SQIVND (reference sequence). CDR3 protein: CASSKALAGGPGEQFF. CDR3 DNA sequence: TGTGCCAGTAGCAAGGCTCTAGCGGGAGGGCCGGGTGAGCAGTTCTTC.

The CDR3 DNA follows: TGCAGTGCGCCAGCCCCGATACAGCTGTTTTTT. Protein product: CSAPAPIQLFF. The chain couples TRBV20-1 to TRBJ2-2; D call uncertain. In germline, CDR1 is DFQATT, CDR2 SNEGSKA (reference sequence). Trimming removed 6 bases from V and 12 bases from J, with 14 bases in between. The CDR3 loop spans 11 amino acids.

This chain uses TRBV5-1 with TRBJ2-2, with unresolved D. Germline V CDR1 and CDR2: SGHRS, YFSETQ. The CDR3 runs to 16 residues. Between the trimmed V and J ends, which lost 0 bases and 0 bases, there was a span of 9 bases. In DNA, the CDR3 is TGCGCCAGCAGCTTGGGTCACAACACGAACACCGGGGAGCTGTTTTTT. Its translation: CASSLGHNTNTGELFF.

This chain uses TRBV25-1 with TRBJ2-1; D is uncertain. The CDR3 contains 16 residues. The V end was cut by 2 bases, the J end by 4 bases, with 15 bases between. Per the germline V gene, CDR1 is MGHDK and CDR2 is SYGVNS. CDR3 amino acids: CASSERGGSGYNEQFF. The CDR3 DNA follows: TGTGCCAGCAGTGAAAGAGGCGGATCCGGGTACAATGAGCAGTTCTTC.